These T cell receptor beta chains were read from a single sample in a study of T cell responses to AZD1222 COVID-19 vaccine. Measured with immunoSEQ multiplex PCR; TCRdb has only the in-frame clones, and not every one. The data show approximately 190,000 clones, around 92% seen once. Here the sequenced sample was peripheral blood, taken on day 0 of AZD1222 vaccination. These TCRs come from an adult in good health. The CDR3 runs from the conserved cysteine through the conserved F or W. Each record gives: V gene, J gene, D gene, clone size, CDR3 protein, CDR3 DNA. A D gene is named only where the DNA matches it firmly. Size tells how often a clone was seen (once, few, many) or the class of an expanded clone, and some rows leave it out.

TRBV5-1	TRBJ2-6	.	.	CASSLVGTSGANVLTF	TGCGCCAGCAGCTTGGTAGGTACTAGTGGGGCCAACGTCCTGACTTTC
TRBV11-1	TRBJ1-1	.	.	CASSLGDTLGEAFF	TGTGCCAGCAGCTTGGGGGACACCCTGGGCGAAGCTTTCTTT
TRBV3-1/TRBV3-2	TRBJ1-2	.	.	CASSQGAGTYYGYTF	TGTGCCAGCAGCCAAGGGGCAGGGACCTACTATGGCTACACCTTC
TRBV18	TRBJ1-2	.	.	CASSPLGVGYGYTF	TGTGCCAGCTCACCACTTGGGGTTGGCTATGGCTACACCTTC
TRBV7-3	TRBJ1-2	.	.	CASSLTGGVDGYTF	TGTGCCAGCAGCTTAACCGGGGGGGTGGATGGCTACACCTTC
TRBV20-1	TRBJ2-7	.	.	CSVRGTYEQYF	TGCAGTGTCCGGGGGACCTACGAGCAGTACTTC
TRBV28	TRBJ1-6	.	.	CASIRGQGRWAPLHF	TGTGCCAGCATCCGGGGCCAAGGCCGTTGGGCACCCCTCCACTTT
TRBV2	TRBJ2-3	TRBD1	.	CASTGGLIDTQYF	TGTGCCAGCACAGGGGGCCTGATAGATACGCAGTATTTT
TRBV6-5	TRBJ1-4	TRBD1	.	CASSYIQGPDEKLFF	TGTGCCAGCAGTTACATACAGGGGCCGGATGAAAAACTGTTTTTT
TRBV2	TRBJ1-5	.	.	CASSLGGLGQPQHF	TGTGCCAGCAGTCTTGGGGGTCTTGGGCAGCCCCAGCATTTT
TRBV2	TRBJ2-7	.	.	CASSEAGGTYEQYF	TGTGCCAGCAGTGAAGCGGGCGGGACCTACGAGCAGTACTTC
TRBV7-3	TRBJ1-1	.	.	CASSLVVTDTEAFF	TGTGCCAGCAGTCTCGTAGTTACGGACACTGAAGCTTTCTTT
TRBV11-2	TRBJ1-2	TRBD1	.	CASSLERDRPSNYGYTF	TGTGCCAGCAGCTTAGAACGGGACAGACCATCTAACTATGGCTACACCTTC
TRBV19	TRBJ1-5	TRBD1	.	CASSIGGTGVQPQHF	TGTGCCAGTAGTATAGGGGGGACAGGGGTCCAGCCCCAGCATTTT
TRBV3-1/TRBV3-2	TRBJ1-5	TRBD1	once	CASSQGSRGFNQPQHF	TGTGCCAGCAGCCAAGGGTCCAGGGGGTTCAATCAGCCCCAGCATTTT
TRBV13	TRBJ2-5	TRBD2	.	CASSSGPSGQETQYF	TGTGCCAGCAGCTCGGGCCCTAGCGGGCAAGAGACCCAGTACTTC
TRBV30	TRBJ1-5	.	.	CAWSVDSHQGQPQHF	TGTGCCTGGAGTGTAGATAGCCACCAGGGGCAGCCCCAGCATTTT
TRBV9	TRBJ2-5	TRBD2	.	CASSVGTSGGGETQYF	TGTGCCAGCAGCGTAGGGACTAGCGGGGGAGGGGAGACCCAGTACTTC
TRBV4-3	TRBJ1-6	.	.	CASSQEGESRSPLHF	TGCGCCAGCAGCCAAGAAGGGGAGTCCCGCTCACCCCTCCACTTT
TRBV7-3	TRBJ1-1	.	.	CASSSTESNEAFF	TGTGCCAGCAGCTCTACAGAAAGTAATGAAGCTTTCTTT
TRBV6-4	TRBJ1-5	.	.	CASSESGIGNQPQHF	TGTGCCAGCAGTGAATCGGGAATCGGCAATCAGCCCCAGCATTTT
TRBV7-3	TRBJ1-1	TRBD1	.	CASSLGPTGGNTEAFF	TGTGCCAGCAGCTTAGGGCCCACAGGGGGGAACACTGAAGCTTTCTTT
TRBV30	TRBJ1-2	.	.	CAWKANYGYTF	TGTGCCTGGAAAGCTAACTATGGCTACACCTTC
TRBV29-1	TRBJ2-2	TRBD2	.	CSVGTILNTGELFF	TGCAGCGTCGGGACTATCCTCAACACCGGGGAGCTGTTTTTT
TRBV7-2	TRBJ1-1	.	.	CASSLRGIHTEAFF	TGTGCCAGCAGCTTACGGGGAATACACACTGAAGCTTTCTTT
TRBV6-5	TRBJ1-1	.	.	CASSYSGAWTEAFF	TGTGCCAGCAGTTACTCAGGGGCTTGGACTGAAGCTTTCTTT
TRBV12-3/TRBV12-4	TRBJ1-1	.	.	CASRFGIEAFF	TGTGCCAGCAGATTCGGGATCGAAGCTTTCTTT
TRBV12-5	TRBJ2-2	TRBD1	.	CASGDREIGELFF	TGTGCTAGTGGGGACAGGGAGATCGGGGAGCTGTTTTTT
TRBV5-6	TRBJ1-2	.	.	CASSTQGFGYGYTF	TGTGCCAGCAGCACACAGGGATTTGGCTATGGCTACACCTTC